This T cell receptor (beta chain) comes out of a study of blood T cell repertoires in COVID-19. Per the germline V gene, CDR1 is SGHKS and CDR2 is YYEKEE (reference sequence). The V gene lost 4 bases and the J gene lost 15 bases, with 23 bases spanning the gap. This CDR3 is built from 14 residues. Source study methods: Amplification of reference gene primers provided the estimated nucleated cell counts. Data came from immunoSEQ multiplex PCR; TCRdb stores just in-frame clones and leaves some out. That table furnishes V, J and clone size, whereas the DNA furnished D and trimming. The sample has roughly 80,000 clones, 78% seen once.

Sequenced material: peripheral blood. The chain joins TRBV5-5 to TRBJ1-3; tentatively, D is TRBD1 (6 bases). This TCR derives from a human donor in a cohort sampled during active COVID-19. The CDR3 coding sequence is TGTGCCAGCAGCCCCTACAGGGTTGCTTACCCAGAATATTTT. It codes for CASSPYRVAYPEYF.